These 25 T cell receptor beta chains originate from one sample sequenced in a study of technical replicates of blood from a handful of donors. TCRdb's table, derived via immunoSEQ multiplex PCR, lists solely in-frame clones and lacks some. The repertoire holds approximately 79,000 clones, with 80% to 95% as singletons. The source material was T cells isolated from PBMCs. The receptors derive from a human donor in good health.

This clone was observed once. The chain links TRBV7-2 to TRBJ2-7, with TRBD1 identical over 10 bases. After removal of 8 bases from V and 5 bases from J, the junction contained 6 bases not matched to a gene. CDR3 length: 13 amino acids. Germline loops: CDR1 SGHTA, CDR2 FQGNSA. The CDR3 sequence is CASGGTGVHEQYF. CDR3 coding DNA: TGTGCCAGCGGCGGGACAGGGGTCCACGAGCAGTACTTC. The full variable domain, rest sourced from reference TRBV7-2 and TRBJ2-7, is GAGVSQSPSNKVTEKGKDVELRCDPISGHTALYWYRQSLGQGLEFLIYFQGNSAPDKSGLPSDRFSAERTGGSVSTLTIQRTQQEDSAVYLCASGGTGVHEQYFGPGTRLTVT.

This chain links TRBV25-1 with TRBJ1-2; no reliable D call. The CDR3 contains 12 residues. V gave up 5 bases and J gave up 5 bases, with 9 bases separating them. Germline V CDR1 and CDR2: MGHDK, SYGVNS. Written as DNA, the CDR3 is TGTGCCAGCAGTTCGGGGTCTTATGGCTACACCTTC. Protein product: CASSSGSYGYTF.

The J gene is TRBJ2-7, the V gene TRBV13, with no clear D. Trimming took 4 bases from V and 1 from J, leaving 2 bases between them. CDR1 and CDR2 from the germline V gene are PRHDT and FYEKMQ (reference sequence). The CDR3 spans 11 residues. The CDR3 loop is CASSSSYEQYF. CDR3 DNA: TGTGCCAGCAGCTCTTCCTACGAGCAGTACTTC.

V gene TRBV9 combines with J gene TRBJ1-3, with unresolved D. The germline gives CDR1 SGDLS, CDR2 YYNGEE. Trimming cost V 3 bases and J 0 bases, with 10 bases left between them. The CDR3 sequence is 15 residues long. The CDR3 coding sequence is TGTGCCAGCAGCGACAGATTTAGCTCTGGAAACACCATATATTTT. Translation gives CASSDRFSSGNTIYF.

The chain uses TRBV6-1 and TRBJ2-7; 9 nucleotides match TRBD1. Germline CDR1 is MNHNS and CDR2 is SASEGT. The CDR3 is 14 amino acids. Unmatched junction bases numbered 14, after V lost 10 bases and J lost 7 bases. CDR3 in DNA: TGTGCCACCCTGCCGGGACAGGGTGGTAGGGAGCAGTACTTC. Amino acid sequence: CATLPGQGGREQYF.

The chain couples TRBV5-4 to TRBJ2-3; the match to TRBD1 covers 8 bases. The CDR3 spans 15 residues. Trimming at V came to 5 bases and at J to 1 base, leaving 6 bases not matched to a gene. Germline CDR1 reads SGHNT; CDR2 reads YYREEE (reference sequence). The CDR3 protein is CASSGQGMGTDTQYF. In DNA form, the CDR3 reads TGTGCCAGCAGTGGACAGGGAATGGGCACAGATACGCAGTATTTT.

The V gene is TRBV18, the J gene TRBJ2-3; 8 bases match TRBD2. V shed 5 bases and J 2 bases; nucleotides not matched to a gene: 6. This CDR3 region has 15 residues. In germline, CDR1 is KGHSH, CDR2 LQKENI. The chain's CDR3 is CASSRAGGHTDTQYF. As DNA, the CDR3 is TGTGCCAGCTCAAGGGCGGGAGGACACACAGATACGCAGTATTTT.

J is TRBJ2-1 and V is TRBV7-2; D uncertain. The CDR3 totals 12 residues. Germline assignment: CDR1 SGHTA and CDR2 FQGNSA. Trimming removed 5 bases at V and 4 bases at J, with 6 bases between. As DNA, the CDR3 is TGTGCCAGCAGCCACGGGTACAATGAGCAGTTCTTC. It yields the protein CASSHGYNEQFF. The full variable domain, its missing parts supplied by reference TRBV7-2 and TRBJ2-1, is GAGVSQSPSNKVTEKGKDVELRCDPISGHTALYWYRQSLGQGLEFLIYFQGNSAPDKSGLPSDRFSAERTGGSVSTLTIQRTQQEDSAVYLCASSHGYNEQFFGPGTRLTVL.

The chain has TRBV18 and TRBJ2-5; 11 bases line up with TRBD2. V lost 4 bases to trimming and J lost 1 base; unmatched junction nucleotides: 14. The CDR3 sequence is 19 residues long. The V gene's germline CDR1 is KGHSH and CDR2 LQKENI. The CDR3 is CASSQSLGTSGTLQETQYF. The CDR3 coding sequence is TGTGCCAGCTCACAATCCCTCGGGACTAGCGGAACCCTCCAAGAGACCCAGTACTTC.

This chain uses TRBV2 with TRBJ2-7; 7 positions match TRBD1. The CDR3 is 13 amino acids. V trimming: 4 bases; J trimming: 6 bases; junction bases outside the gene matches: 6. Germline loops: CDR1 SNHLY, CDR2 FYNNEI. As DNA, the CDR3 is TGTGCCAGCAGTGGATCAGGGGGTAGCGAGCAGTACTTC. As protein: CASSGSGGSEQYF.

J is TRBJ1-4 and V is TRBV9, with unresolved D. Germline assignment: CDR1 SGDLS and CDR2 YYNGEE. The CDR3 covers 12 residues. V lost 3 bases, J lost 5 bases, and 5 bases lay in between. The CDR3 sequence: CASSAQNEKLFF. In DNA form, the CDR3 reads TGTGCCAGCAGCGCCCAGAATGAAAAACTGTTTTTT. The variable domain in full, with the rest retrieved from reference TRBV9 and TRBJ1-4, is DSGVTQTPKHLITATGQRVTLRCSPRSGDLSVYWYQQSLDQGLQFLIQYYNGEERAKGNILERFSAQQFPDLHSELNLSSLELGDSALYFCASSAQNEKLFFGSGTQLSVL.

CDR3 protein: CASSYGAGPLYNEQFF. The CDR3 DNA sequence: TGTGCCAGCAGTTACGGAGCGGGGCCTCTATACAATGAGCAGTTCTTC. The V call is TRBV6-5, the J call TRBJ2-1, with 7 bases that match TRBD2. Germline V gives CDR1 MNHEY, CDR2 SVGAGI. The CDR3 has 16 amino acids. The V segment lost 2 bases and the J segment 4 bases; nucleotides outside the gene matches: 8.

This clone was seen a single time. The rearrangement joins TRBV30 to TRBJ2-7; 9 nucleotides agree with TRBD2. V was pared by 0 bases and J by 4 bases, with 4 bases of the junction left unmatched. Germline-derived CDR1 and CDR2 are GTSNPN and SVGIG (reference sequence). The CDR3 extends over 14 amino acids. The DNA for the CDR3 is TGTGCCTGGAGTGTAGGGCTAGCGGGGTACGAGCAGTACTTC. Protein: CAWSVGLAGYEQYF.

The genes are TRBV11-3 and TRBJ2-1; D is ambiguous. The CDR3 has 16 amino acids. The germline gives CDR1 SGHNT, CDR2 YENEEA. Trimming cost V 4 bases and J 0 bases, with 13 bases left between them. Here the CDR3 reads CASSSFSVISYNEQFF. The CDR3, as DNA: TGTGCCAGCAGCTCCTTCTCGGTGATCTCCTACAATGAGCAGTTCTTC.

The chain couples TRBV6-4 to TRBJ2-1, with 9 positions matching TRBD2. V was clipped by 4 bases and J by 0 bases; unmatched bases: 4. Germline CDR1 is MRHNA and CDR2 is SNTAGT. This CDR3 contains 16 residues. The CDR3: CASSALAGSSYNEQFF. The CDR3 region has the DNA TGTGCCAGCAGTGCCCTAGCGGGGAGCTCCTACAATGAGCAGTTCTTC.

CDR3 DNA: TGTGCCAGCAGCCACAGACAGGGGCCCACCTATGGCTACACCTTC. This gives the protein CASSHRQGPTYGYTF. This chain joins TRBV7-9 and TRBJ1-2; the match to TRBD1 covers 8 bases. CDR1 and CDR2 from the germline V gene are SEHNR and FQNEAQ (reference sequence). Trimming at V came to 5 bases and at J to 4 bases, leaving 9 bases not matched to a gene. This CDR3 is 15 amino acids long.

V gene TRBV5-1 combines with J gene TRBJ2-1, with 14 bases identical to TRBD2. The CDR3 has 17 amino acids. The germline V gene has CDR1 SGHRS and CDR2 YFSETQ. V was pared by 4 bases and J by 0 bases, with 3 bases of the junction left unmatched. CDR3 bases: TGCGCCAGCAGCCTCGGGACTAGCGGGAGCTCCTACAATGAGCAGTTCTTC. Translated, it gives CASSLGTSGSSYNEQFF.

The V gene is TRBV19, the J gene TRBJ1-1; 10 positions agree with TRBD1. The CDR3 runs to 14 residues. The germline CDR1 and CDR2 sequences are LNHDA and SQIVND (reference sequence). V shed 3 bases and J 3 bases; nucleotides not matched to a gene: 1. CDR3 coding DNA: TGTGCCAGTAGTATGGGACAGGGGTACACTGAAGCTTTCTTT. This gives the protein CASSMGQGYTEAFF.

This clone was seen more than once but under ten times. CDR3 sequence: CASSWNGQGASHSYEQYF. The CDR3 DNA reads TGTGCCAGCAGCTGGAACGGGCAGGGGGCGAGTCACTCCTACGAGCAGTACTTC. The chain couples TRBV21-1 to TRBJ2-7; no DNA check was done on the table's D call, TRBD1. TRBV21-1 is classified as a pseudogene. The CDR3 loop spans 18 amino acids.

V is TRBV4-2 and J is TRBJ2-7; 7 positions agree with TRBD1. This CDR3 has 13 residues. The junction had 6 bases not matched to a gene; V was cut back by 4 bases and J by 6 bases. CDR1 LGHNA and CDR2 YNFKEQ come from the germline V gene. This CDR3 reads CASSPRPGGEQYF. The CDR3 DNA sequence: TGTGCCAGCAGCCCCAGGCCAGGGGGCGAGCAGTACTTC.

The chain recombines TRBV4-1 with TRBJ1-1; D not resolved. Germline V gene sequence: CDR1 MGHRA, CDR2 YSYEKL. The CDR3 is 16 amino acids. Trimming stripped 0 bases from V and 2 bases from J, with 13 bases between. The CDR3 region is CASSQDTREVNTEAFF. The CDR3, as DNA: TGCGCCAGCAGCCAAGATACAAGGGAGGTAAACACTGAAGCTTTCTTT.

The chain joins TRBV5-1 to TRBJ2-7; TRBD2 matches at 7 bases. With 1 base clipped from V and 6 bases from J, the junction kept 7 bases outside the gene matches. Germline CDR1 and CDR2: SGHRS and YFSETQ. This CDR3 has 14 amino acids. CDR3 sequence reads: CASSLTGGHREQYF. In nucleotides, the CDR3 is TGCGCCAGCAGCTTGACGGGAGGCCATCGCGAGCAGTACTTC.

The chain is built from TRBV7-9 and TRBJ2-5; D may be TRBD1 (6 bases). Trimming took off 5 bases at V and 3 bases at J, with 13 bases between the two ends. CDR1 is SEHNR and CDR2 is FQNEAQ in the germline V gene (reference sequence). This CDR3 is built from 14 residues. CDR3 sequence: CASSGRGGEETQYF. The CDR3 DNA reads as TGTGCCAGCAGCGGCAGGGGTGGGGAAGAGACCCAGTACTTC.

V gene TRBV19 combines with J gene TRBJ2-1; possibly TRBD2 for D (6 bases). This CDR3 is 12 amino acids long. CDR1 and CDR2 (germline): LNHDA, SQIVND (reference sequence). The V end was cut by 3 bases, the J end by 9 bases, with 9 bases between. CDR3 sequence reads: CASSIGGGEQFF. The CDR3 DNA reads as TGTGCCAGTAGTATCGGGGGTGGTGAGCAGTTCTTC.

This rearrangement joins TRBV19 to TRBJ1-3; no reliable D call. Trimming took off 1 base at V and 8 bases at J, with 12 bases between the two ends. CDR3 size: 14 residues. Per germline, CDR1 LNHDA and CDR2 SQIVND (reference sequence). The CDR3 region has the DNA TGTGCCAGTAGTATAGGTTTCGGGGTTTACACCATATATTTT. Its protein product is CASSIGFGVYTIYF.